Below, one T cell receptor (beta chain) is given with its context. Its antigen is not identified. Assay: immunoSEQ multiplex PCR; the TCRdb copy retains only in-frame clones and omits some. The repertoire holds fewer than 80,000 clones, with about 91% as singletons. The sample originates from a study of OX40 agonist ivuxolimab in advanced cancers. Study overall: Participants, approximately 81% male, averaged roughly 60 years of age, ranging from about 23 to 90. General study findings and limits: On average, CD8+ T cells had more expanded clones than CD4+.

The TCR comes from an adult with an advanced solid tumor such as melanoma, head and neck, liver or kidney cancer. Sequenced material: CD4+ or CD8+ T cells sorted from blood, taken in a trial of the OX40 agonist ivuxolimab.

CDR3 sequence reads: CASSPGTSGYTDTQYF. The DNA of the CDR3 is TGTGCCAGCAGCCCCGGGACTAGCGGATACACAGATACGCAGTATTTT. The rearrangement joins TRBV5-6 to TRBJ2-3, with 11 bases fitting TRBD2. Germline lookup yields CDR1 SGHDT and CDR2 YYEEEE. Unmatched junction bases numbered 6, after V lost 4 bases and J lost 2 bases. The CDR3 is 16 residues long.